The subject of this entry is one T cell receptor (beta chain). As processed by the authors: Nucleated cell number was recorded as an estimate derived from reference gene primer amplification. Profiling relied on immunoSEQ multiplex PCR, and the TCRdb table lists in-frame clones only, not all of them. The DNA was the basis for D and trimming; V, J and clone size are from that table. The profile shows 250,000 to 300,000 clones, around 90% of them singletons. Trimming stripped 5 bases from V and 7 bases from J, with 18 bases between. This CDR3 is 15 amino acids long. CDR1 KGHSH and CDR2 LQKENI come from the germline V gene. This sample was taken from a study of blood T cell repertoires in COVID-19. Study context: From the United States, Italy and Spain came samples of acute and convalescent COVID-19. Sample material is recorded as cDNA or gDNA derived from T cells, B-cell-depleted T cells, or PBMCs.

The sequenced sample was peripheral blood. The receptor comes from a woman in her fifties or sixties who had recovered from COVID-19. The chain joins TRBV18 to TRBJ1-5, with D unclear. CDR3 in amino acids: CASSSLGGVDQPQHF. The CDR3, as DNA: TGTGCCAGCTCATCCTTGGGCGGGGTGGACCAGCCCCAGCATTTT.